The 17 T cell receptor beta chains in this list originate from one sample, sequenced in a study of blood T cell repertoires in COVID-19. Sequencing used immunoSEQ multiplex PCR; TCRdb keeps in-frame clones, though not all of them. Of roughly 220,000 clones listed, 86% are singletons. Sequenced input: peripheral blood. The source is a woman aged 45-60 years with COVID-19, enrolled during active disease.

J is TRBJ1-1 and V is TRBV19; TRBD1 aligns across 7 bases. The germline gives CDR1 LNHDA, CDR2 SQIVND (reference sequence). This CDR3 region has 15 residues. Unmatched junction bases numbered 12, after V lost 6 bases and J lost 5 bases. This CDR3 reads CASRLTGRTRTEAFF. As DNA, the CDR3 is TGTGCCAGTAGATTGACAGGGCGAACGAGGACTGAAGCTTTCTTT.

The J gene is TRBJ1-1, the V gene TRBV5-7, with D possibly matching TRBD1 (5 bases). TRBV5-7 is given ORF status, its function remaining uncertain. V gave up 4 bases and J gave up 5 bases, with 15 bases separating them. The CDR3 is 14 amino acids. The CDR3, as DNA: TGTGCCAGCAGCGTCAGGGAAGGAAGAACTGAAGCTTTCTTT. Translating it yields CASSVREGRTEAFF.

The genes are TRBV24-1 and TRBJ2-1, with D possibly matching TRBD1 (5 bases). Germline V gene data show CDR1 as KGHDR and CDR2 as SFDVKD. Trimming removed 9 bases at V and 3 bases at J, with 17 bases between. The CDR3 is made up of 15 amino acids. This chain's CDR3 is CATGHRSVNYNEQFF. The CDR3 nucleotides read TGTGCCACCGGCCACAGGAGTGTAAACTACAATGAGCAGTTCTTC.

The chain employs TRBV19 and TRBJ1-5; D ambiguous. Trimming pared 7 bases from V and 6 bases from J, leaving 19 bases between. Per germline, CDR1 LNHDA and CDR2 SQIVND (reference sequence). This CDR3 comprises 15 residues. CDR3 nucleotide sequence: TGTGCCAGTAATGGTGTCGCTAGCGGGAGTCAGCCCCAGCATTTT. It encodes CASNGVASGSQPQHF.

The chain joins TRBV5-8 to TRBJ2-2, with no clear D. In germline, CDR1 is SGHTS, CDR2 YDEGEE. V was pared by 4 bases and J by 7 bases, with 17 bases between. CDR3 length: 15 amino acids. As DNA, the CDR3 is TGTGCCAGCAGCCCACGGTACTTCGCCGGCGGGGAGCTGTTTTTT. It is translated as CASSPRYFAGGELFF. Full variable domain (missing parts from reference TRBV5-8 and TRBJ2-2): EAGVTQSPTHLIKTRGQQATLRCSPISGHTSVYWYQQALGLGLQFLLWYDEGEERNRGNFPPRFSGRQFPNYSSELNVNALELEDSALYLCASSPRYFAGGELFFGEGSRLTVL.

The chain combines TRBV15 with TRBJ1-2; D is uncertain. Between the trimmed V and J ends, which lost 0 bases and 8 bases, there was a span of 13 bases. There are 14 residues in the CDR3. Germline V gene data show CDR1 as LNHNV and CDR2 as YYDKDF (reference sequence). In nucleotides, the CDR3 is TGTGCCACCAGCAGAGATCGGGGTGTCAACGGCTACACCTTC. Translating gives CATSRDRGVNGYTF.

The CDR3 DNA is TGTGCCAACGAGGGGGGGGCGGGGGGCTACACCTTC. Protein sequence: CANEGGAGGYTF. The V and J genes are TRBV6-5 and TRBJ1-2; tentatively, D is TRBD1 (6 bases). The V end was cut by 10 bases, the J end by 8 bases, with 17 bases between. Per the germline V gene, CDR1 is MNHEY and CDR2 is SVGAGI. CDR3 length equals 12 residues.

The rearrangement links TRBV9 to TRBJ2-3; possible D gene TRBD1, 5 bases. This CDR3 has 15 amino acids. V lost 3 bases and J 5 bases, leaving 16 bases between the germline ends. Germline V lookup: CDR1 SGDLS, CDR2 YYNGEE. CDR3: CASSAGAGQGDTQYF. CDR3 bases: TGTGCCAGCAGCGCTGGAGCAGGCCAGGGAGATACGCAGTATTTT.

This clone was detected only once. This sequence joins TRBV5-1 and TRBJ2-5; possibly TRBD1 for D (8 bases). The CDR3 has 17 residues. Trimming left V 6 bases short and J 5 bases short, with 26 bases between. CDR1 and CDR2 (germline): SGHRS, YFSETQ. The CDR3 region is CASNQPSGTGLGETQYF. In DNA, the CDR3 is TGCGCCAGCAACCAACCGAGCGGGACAGGCCTGGGGGAGACCCAGTACTTC.

The chain carries TRBV29-1 and TRBJ2-2; possibly TRBD2 for D (6 bases). This CDR3 is 13 amino acids long. Trimming cost V 4 bases and J 0 bases, with 6 bases left between them. CDR1 and CDR2 from the germline V gene are SQVTM and ANQGSEA. DNA for the CDR3: TGCAGCGTTGGCGGGGCGAACACCGGGGAGCTGTTTTTT. Residues: CSVGGANTGELFF.

This clone appeared once. V is TRBV6-1 and J is TRBJ1-5, with TRBD1 matching over 8 bases. Germline V gene lookup returns CDR1 MNHNS and CDR2 SASEGT. V dropped 1 base and J dropped 2; count of bases not matched to a gene: 7. The CDR3 runs 17 residues. The CDR3 DNA reads TGTGCCAGCAGTGAAGGAGGTCGGGGACAGGGCAATCAGCCCCAGCATTTT. Its protein product is CASSEGGRGQGNQPQHF.

The chain couples TRBV6-2 or TRBV6-3 to TRBJ2-7, with D tentatively TRBD1 (5 bases). The length of the CDR3 is 16 residues. V lost 2 bases, J lost 1 base, and 15 bases lay in between. Germline V CDR1 and CDR2: MNHEY, SVGEGT. This CDR3 reads CASSYPQGTPSYEQYF. The CDR3, as DNA: TGTGCCAGCAGTTACCCCCAGGGAACCCCTTCCTACGAGCAGTACTTC.

The chain links TRBV7-2 to TRBJ1-2, with a possible D match to TRBD1 (5 bases). V was trimmed by 1 base and J by 2 bases, leaving 8 bases between them. This CDR3 contains 14 residues. CDR1 and CDR2 (germline): SGHTA, FQGNSA. CDR3 amino acids: CASSLGQRNYGYTF. The CDR3 coding sequence is TGTGCCAGCAGCTTAGGACAGCGAAACTATGGCTACACCTTC. Full variable domain (outside the CDR3, taken from reference TRBV7-2 and TRBJ1-2): GAGVSQSPSNKVTEKGKDVELRCDPISGHTALYWYRQSLGQGLEFLIYFQGNSAPDKSGLPSDRFSAERTGGSVSTLTIQRTQQEDSAVYLCASSLGQRNYGYTFGSGTRLTVV.

Comment on this clone: The limits of the CDR3 on the DNA are not certain, so only TCRdb's listed CDR3 is given. V and J are TRBV11-2 and TRBJ2-3; the DNA was not used to check the table's D call, TRBD1. The CDR3 length equals 14 residues, ends included. Germline-derived CDR1 and CDR2 are SGHAT and FQNNGV. CDR3 loop: CASSFGQGSRGKYF.

This clone was seen more than once but under ten times. The chain employs TRBV7-2 and TRBJ2-5, with 9 bases aligning to TRBD2. CDR1 SGHTA and CDR2 FQGNSA come from the germline V gene. The CDR3 is 16 residues long. J gave up 8 bases and V 3 bases, and 13 bases lay outside the gene matches. The CDR3 DNA reads TGTGCCAGCAGCTTTTTTAGCGGGGGCCTCTCCCTCACCCAGTACTTC. As protein: CASSFFSGGLSLTQYF.

The chain links TRBV28 to TRBJ1-1, with a weak D call TRBD1 (5 bases). This CDR3 contains 14 residues. Germline V CDR1 and CDR2: MDHEN, SYDVKM. The V gene lost 2 bases and the J gene lost 3 bases, with 10 bases spanning the gap. The CDR3 region has the DNA TGTGCCAGCAGTTTAGTTCGGGGGGACACTGAAGCTTTCTTT. It encodes CASSLVRGDTEAFF.

The rearrangement uses TRBV5-1 and TRBJ2-1, with 8 bases aligning to TRBD1. Germline V gene sequence: CDR1 SGHRS, CDR2 YFSETQ. The ends lost 7 bases at V and 4 bases at J; junction bases unmatched: 25. The CDR3 loop spans 20 amino acids. CDR3 nucleotides: TGCGCCAGCCAACGGTTTGGGTCTATGGGTGGGGACAGGTCATACAATGAGCAGTTCTTC. Protein product: CASQRFGSMGGDRSYNEQFF.